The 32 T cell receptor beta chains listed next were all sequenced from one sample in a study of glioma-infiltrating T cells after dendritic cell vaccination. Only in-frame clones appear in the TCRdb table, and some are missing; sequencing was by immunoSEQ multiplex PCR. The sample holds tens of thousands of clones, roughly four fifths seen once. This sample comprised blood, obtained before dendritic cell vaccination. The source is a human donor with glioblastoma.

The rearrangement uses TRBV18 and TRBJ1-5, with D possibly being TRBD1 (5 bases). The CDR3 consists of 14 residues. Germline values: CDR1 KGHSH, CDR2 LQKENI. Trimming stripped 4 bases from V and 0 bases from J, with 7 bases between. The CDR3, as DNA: TGTGCCAGCTCACAGACAGTTAGCAATCAGCCCCAGCATTTT. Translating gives CASSQTVSNQPQHF.

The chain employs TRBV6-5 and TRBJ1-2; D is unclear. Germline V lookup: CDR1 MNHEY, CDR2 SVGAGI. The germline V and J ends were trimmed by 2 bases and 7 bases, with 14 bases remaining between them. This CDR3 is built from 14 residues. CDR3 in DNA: TGTGCCAGCAGTTACACAGCCTATGTCAGTGGCTACACCTTC. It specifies CASSYTAYVSGYTF.

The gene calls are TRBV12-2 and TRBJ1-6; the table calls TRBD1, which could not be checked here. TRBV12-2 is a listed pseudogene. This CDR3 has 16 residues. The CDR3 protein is CASRLEGTGGGSPLHF. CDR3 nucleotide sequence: TGTGCAAGTCGCTTAGAAGGGACAGGGGGCGGTTCACCCCTCCACTTT.

CDR3 bases: TGTGCCAGCAGCATGGACAGGACGTCCAATGAGCAGTTCTTC. The encoded protein is CASSMDRTSNEQFF. The chain employs TRBV6-4 and TRBJ2-1; 7 bases agree with TRBD1. V was clipped by 6 bases and J by 6 bases; unmatched bases: 8. The germline V gene encodes CDR1 MRHNA and CDR2 SNTAGT. The CDR3 length is 14 residues.

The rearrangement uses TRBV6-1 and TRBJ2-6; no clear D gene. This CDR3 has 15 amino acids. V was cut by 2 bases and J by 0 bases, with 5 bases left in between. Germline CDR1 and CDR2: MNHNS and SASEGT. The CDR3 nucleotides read TGTGCCAGCAGTGAATTCTCCTCTGGGGCCAACGTCCTGACTTTC. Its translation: CASSEFSSGANVLTF.

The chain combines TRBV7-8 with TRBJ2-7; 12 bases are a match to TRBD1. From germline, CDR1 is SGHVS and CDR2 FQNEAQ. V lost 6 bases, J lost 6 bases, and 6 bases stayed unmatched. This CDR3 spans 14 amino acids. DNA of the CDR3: TGTGCCAGCAGGGGGGGGACAGGGGGCCGCGAGCAGTACTTC. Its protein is CASRGGTGGREQYF.

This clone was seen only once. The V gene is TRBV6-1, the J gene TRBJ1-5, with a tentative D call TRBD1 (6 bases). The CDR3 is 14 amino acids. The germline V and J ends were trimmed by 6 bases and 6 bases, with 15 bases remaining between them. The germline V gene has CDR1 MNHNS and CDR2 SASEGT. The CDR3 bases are TGTGCCAGCAGGCCCACAGGGTTAGGTCAGCCCCAGCATTTT. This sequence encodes CASRPTGLGQPQHF.

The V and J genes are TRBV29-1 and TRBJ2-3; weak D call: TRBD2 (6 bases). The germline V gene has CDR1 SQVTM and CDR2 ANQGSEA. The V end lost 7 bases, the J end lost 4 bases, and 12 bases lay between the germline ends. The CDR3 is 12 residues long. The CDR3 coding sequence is TGCAGCGCGAGCAGGGACTCAGATACGCAGTATTTT. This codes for CSASRDSDTQYF.

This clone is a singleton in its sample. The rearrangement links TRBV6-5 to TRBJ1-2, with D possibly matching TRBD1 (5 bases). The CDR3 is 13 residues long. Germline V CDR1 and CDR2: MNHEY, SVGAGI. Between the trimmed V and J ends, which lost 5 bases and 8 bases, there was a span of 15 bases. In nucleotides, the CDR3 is TGTGCCAGCAGTGAAAAGGGGCGTCGGGGCTACACCTTC. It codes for CASSEKGRRGYTF.

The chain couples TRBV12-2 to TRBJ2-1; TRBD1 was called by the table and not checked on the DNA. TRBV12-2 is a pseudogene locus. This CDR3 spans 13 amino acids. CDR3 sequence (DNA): TGTGCAAGTCGCTCCCACAGGGTTAATGAGCAGTTCTTC. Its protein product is CASRSHRVNEQFF.

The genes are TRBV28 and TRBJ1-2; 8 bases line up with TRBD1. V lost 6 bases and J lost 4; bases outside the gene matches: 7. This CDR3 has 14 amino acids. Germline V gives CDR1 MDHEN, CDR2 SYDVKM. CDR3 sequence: CASSRGTGIYGYTF. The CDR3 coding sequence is TGTGCCAGCAGCCGAGGGACAGGAATCTATGGCTACACCTTC.

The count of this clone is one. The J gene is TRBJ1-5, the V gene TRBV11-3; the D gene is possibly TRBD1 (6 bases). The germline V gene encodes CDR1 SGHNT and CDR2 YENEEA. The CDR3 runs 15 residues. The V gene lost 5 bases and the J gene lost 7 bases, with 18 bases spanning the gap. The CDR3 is CASSATGGAGQPQHF. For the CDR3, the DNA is TGTGCCAGCAGCGCGACCGGGGGGGCCGGACAGCCCCAGCATTTT.

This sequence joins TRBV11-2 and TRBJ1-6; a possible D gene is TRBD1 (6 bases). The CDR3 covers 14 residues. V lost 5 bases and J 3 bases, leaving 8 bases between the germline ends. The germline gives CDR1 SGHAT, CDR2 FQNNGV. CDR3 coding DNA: TGTGCCAGCAGCGGCAGGGGCTATAATTCACCCCTCCACTTT. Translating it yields CASSGRGYNSPLHF.

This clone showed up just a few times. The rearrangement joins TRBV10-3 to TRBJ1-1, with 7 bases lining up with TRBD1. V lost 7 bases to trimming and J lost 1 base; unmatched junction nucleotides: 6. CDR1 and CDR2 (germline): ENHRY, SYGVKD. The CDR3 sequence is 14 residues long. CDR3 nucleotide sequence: TGTGCCATCACCAAGGGACAGCAGAACACTGAAGCTTTCTTT. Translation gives CAITKGQQNTEAFF.

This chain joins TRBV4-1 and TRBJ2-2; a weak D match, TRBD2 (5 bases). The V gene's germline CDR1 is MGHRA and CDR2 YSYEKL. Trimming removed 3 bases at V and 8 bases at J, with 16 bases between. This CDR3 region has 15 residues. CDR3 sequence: CASSQNSGKSGELFF. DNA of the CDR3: TGCGCCAGCAGCCAGAATTCGGGGAAATCAGGGGAGCTGTTTTTT.

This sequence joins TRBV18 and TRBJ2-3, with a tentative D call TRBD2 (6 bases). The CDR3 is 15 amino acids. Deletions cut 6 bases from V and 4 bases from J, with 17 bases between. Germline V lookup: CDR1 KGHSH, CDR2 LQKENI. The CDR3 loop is CASSFGGLESDTQYF. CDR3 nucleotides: TGTGCCAGCTCTTTCGGGGGTCTGGAGTCAGATACGCAGTATTTT.

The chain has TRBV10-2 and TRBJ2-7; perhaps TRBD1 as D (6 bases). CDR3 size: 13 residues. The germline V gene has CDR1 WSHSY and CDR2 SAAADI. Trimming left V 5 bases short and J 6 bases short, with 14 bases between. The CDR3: CASSQGGAGEQYF. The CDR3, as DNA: TGCGCCAGCAGTCAAGGGGGTGCTGGCGAGCAGTACTTC.

CDR3 sequence: CASSYPGNIPTTLHF. DNA of the CDR3: TGTGCCAGCAGTTACCCCGGGAACATACCTACCACCCTCCACTTT. This chain links TRBV6-6 with TRBJ1-6, with D uncertain. CDR3 size: 15 residues. Germline CDR1 MNHNY, CDR2 SVGAGI (reference sequence). The V end was cut by 2 bases, the J end by 14 bases, with 19 bases between.

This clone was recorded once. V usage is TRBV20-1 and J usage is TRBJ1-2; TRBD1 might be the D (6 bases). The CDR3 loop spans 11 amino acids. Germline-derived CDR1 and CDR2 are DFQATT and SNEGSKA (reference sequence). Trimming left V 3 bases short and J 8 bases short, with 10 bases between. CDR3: CSARGQGGYTF. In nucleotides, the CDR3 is TGCAGTGCTAGGGGTCAGGGGGGCTACACCTTC.

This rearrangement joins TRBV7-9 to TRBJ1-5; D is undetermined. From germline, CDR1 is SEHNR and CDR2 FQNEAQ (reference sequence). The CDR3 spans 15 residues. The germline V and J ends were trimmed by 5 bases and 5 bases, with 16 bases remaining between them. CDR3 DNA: TGTGCCAGCAGCGCCCAGACTTCCATGGATCAGCCCCAGCATTTT. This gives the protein CASSAQTSMDQPQHF.

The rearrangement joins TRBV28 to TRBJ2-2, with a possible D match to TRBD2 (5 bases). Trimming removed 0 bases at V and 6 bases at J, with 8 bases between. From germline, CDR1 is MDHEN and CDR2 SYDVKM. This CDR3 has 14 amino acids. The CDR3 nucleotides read TGTGCCAGCAGTTTATGGGGCGGGTCCGGGGAGCTGTTTTTT. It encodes CASSLWGGSGELFF.

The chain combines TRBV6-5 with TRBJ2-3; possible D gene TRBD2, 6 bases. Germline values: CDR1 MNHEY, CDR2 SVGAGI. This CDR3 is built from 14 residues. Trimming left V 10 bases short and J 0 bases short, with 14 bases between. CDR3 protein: CATIVSGSTDTQYF. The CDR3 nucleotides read TGTGCCACTATCGTTAGCGGTAGCACAGATACGCAGTATTTT.

The CDR3 region is CASSEGSGANQPQHF. In DNA form, the CDR3 reads TGTGCCAGCAGTGAGGGTTCGGGAGCCAATCAGCCCCAGCATTTT. The chain employs TRBV6-4 and TRBJ1-5; no definite D call. This CDR3 has 15 residues. Deletions cut 3 bases from V and 3 bases from J, with 12 bases between. Germline values: CDR1 MRHNA, CDR2 SNTAGT.

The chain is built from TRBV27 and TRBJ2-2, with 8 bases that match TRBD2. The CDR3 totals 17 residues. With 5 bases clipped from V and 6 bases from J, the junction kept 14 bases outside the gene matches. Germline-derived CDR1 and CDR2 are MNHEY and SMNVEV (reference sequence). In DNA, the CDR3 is TGTGCCAGCAGTATTGGTCTCGGGGGGGTTTGGGCCGGGGAGCTGTTTTTT. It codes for CASSIGLGGVWAGELFF.

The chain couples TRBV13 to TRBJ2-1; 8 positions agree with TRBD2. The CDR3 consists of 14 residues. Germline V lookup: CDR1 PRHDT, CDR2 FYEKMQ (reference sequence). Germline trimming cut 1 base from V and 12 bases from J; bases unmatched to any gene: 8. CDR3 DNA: TGTGCCAGCAGCTTAGCAGCGGGGGCGGAAAGGCAGTTCTTC. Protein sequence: CASSLAAGAERQFF. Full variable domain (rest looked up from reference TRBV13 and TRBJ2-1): AAGVIQSPRHLIKEKRETATLKCYPIPRHDTVYWYQQGPGQDPQFLISFYEKMQSDKGSIPDRFSAQQFSDYHSELNMSSLELGDSALYFCASSLAAGAERQFFGPGTRLTVL.

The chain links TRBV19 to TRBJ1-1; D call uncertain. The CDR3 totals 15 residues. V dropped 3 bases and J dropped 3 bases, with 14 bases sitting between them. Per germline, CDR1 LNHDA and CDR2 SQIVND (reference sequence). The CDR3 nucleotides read TGTGCCAGTAGTATTGGCTCTGCGAGGTACACTGAAGCTTTCTTT. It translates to CASSIGSARYTEAFF. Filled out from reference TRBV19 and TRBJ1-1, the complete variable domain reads DGGITQSPKYLFRKEGQNVTLSCEQNLNHDAMYWYRQDPGQGLRLIYYSQIVNDFQKGDIAEGYSVSREKKESFPLTVTSAQKNPTAFYLCASSIGSARYTEAFFGQGTRLTVV.

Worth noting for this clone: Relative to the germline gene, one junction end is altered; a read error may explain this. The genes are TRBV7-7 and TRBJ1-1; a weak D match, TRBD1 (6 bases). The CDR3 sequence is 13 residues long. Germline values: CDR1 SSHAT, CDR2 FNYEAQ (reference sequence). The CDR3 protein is CASSRLGQPEAFF. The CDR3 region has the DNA TGTGCTAGCAGCCGGCTAGGACAGCCTGAAGCTTTCTTT.

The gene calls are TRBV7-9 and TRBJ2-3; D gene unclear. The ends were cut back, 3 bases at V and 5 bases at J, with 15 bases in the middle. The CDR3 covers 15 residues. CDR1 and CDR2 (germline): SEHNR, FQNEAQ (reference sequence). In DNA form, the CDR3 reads TGTGCCAGCAGCTTGCAATCGCAGGTTGGAGATACGCAGTATTTT. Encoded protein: CASSLQSQVGDTQYF.

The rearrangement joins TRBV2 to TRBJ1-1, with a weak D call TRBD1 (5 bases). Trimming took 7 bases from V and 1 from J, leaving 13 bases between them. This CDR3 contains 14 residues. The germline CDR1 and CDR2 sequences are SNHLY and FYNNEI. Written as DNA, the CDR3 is TGTGCCAGCAATTACAAGGGGCGGAACACTGAAGCTTTCTTT. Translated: CASNYKGRNTEAFF.

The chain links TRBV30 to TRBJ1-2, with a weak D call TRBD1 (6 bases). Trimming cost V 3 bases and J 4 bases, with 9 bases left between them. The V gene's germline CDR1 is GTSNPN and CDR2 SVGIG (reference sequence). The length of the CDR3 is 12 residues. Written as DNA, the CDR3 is TGTGCCTGGAGGAGGACAGCCTATGGCTACACCTTC. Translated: CAWRRTAYGYTF.

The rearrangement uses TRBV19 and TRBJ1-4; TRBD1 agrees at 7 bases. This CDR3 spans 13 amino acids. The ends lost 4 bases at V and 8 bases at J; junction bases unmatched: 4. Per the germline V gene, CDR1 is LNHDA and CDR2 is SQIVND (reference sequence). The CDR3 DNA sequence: TGTGCCAGTAGTAGCCAGGGGGAGGAAAAACTGTTTTTT. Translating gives CASSSQGEEKLFF.

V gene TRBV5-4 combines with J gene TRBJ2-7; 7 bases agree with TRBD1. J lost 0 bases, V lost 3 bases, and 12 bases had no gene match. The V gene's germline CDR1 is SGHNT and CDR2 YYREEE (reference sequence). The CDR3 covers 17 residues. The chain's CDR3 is CASSWYNRDSVSYEQYF. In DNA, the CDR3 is TGTGCCAGCAGCTGGTATAACCGGGACAGTGTCTCCTACGAGCAGTACTTC.